These 24 T cell receptor beta chains originate from one sample sequenced in a study of cytomegalovirus exposure and HLA in healthy donors. Primers for the PCR totalled 60 Vbeta and 13 Jbeta. TCRdb keeps only in-frame clones here, not all; method: immunoSEQ multiplex PCR. This sample has 90,000 to 130,000 clones, with about 76% found just once. The sample consisted of PBMCs. These TCRs come from a man aged 25 to 40 in good health and CMV-seropositive.

The chain couples TRBV2 to TRBJ1-1, with TRBD1 matching 8 bases. Germline CDR1 reads SNHLY; CDR2 reads FYNNEI. The ends lost 6 bases at V and 3 bases at J; junction bases unmatched: 3. The CDR3 has 13 residues. The CDR3 bases are TGTGCCAGCAGGGAGACAGGGGACACTGAAGCTTTCTTT. Translated, it gives CASRETGDTEAFF.

This clone has only one observation. V is TRBV15 and J is TRBJ2-5; 13 positions match TRBD2. This CDR3 comprises 20 residues. J was trimmed by 5 bases and V by 1 base; bases with no gene match: 16. CDR1 and CDR2 from the germline V gene are LNHNV and YYDKDF (reference sequence). CDR3 loop: CATSRGLAGGGPSLGETQYF. The CDR3 DNA is TGTGCCACCAGCAGAGGACTAGCGGGGGGCGGGCCGTCCCTCGGGGAGACCCAGTACTTC.

The rearrangement joins TRBV5-4 to TRBJ2-5; 7 bases are shared with TRBD2. Near its end, the DNA agrees better with TRBJ2-7, so the J call may be wrong. The germline V gene encodes CDR1 SGHNT and CDR2 YYREEE (reference sequence). The CDR3 contains 13 residues. In nucleotides, the CDR3 is TGTGCCAGCAGCGGAGGACTAGCCTACGAGCAGTACTTC. Encoded protein: CASSGGLAYEQYF.

This chain links TRBV5-1 with TRBJ1-2; D ambiguous. Germline-derived CDR1 and CDR2 are SGHRS and YFSETQ. The CDR3 sequence is 14 residues long. V lost 0 bases to trimming and J lost 7 bases, with 13 bases between them. The CDR3 spells CASSLDLGVAGYTF. The CDR3 DNA reads TGCGCCAGCAGCTTGGATCTGGGAGTGGCTGGCTACACCTTC.

This chain links TRBV25-1 with TRBJ1-5; 7 positions agree with TRBD1. CDR3 length: 16 amino acids. Trimming cost V 4 bases and J 3 bases; bases outside gene matches: 9. Germline lookup yields CDR1 MGHDK and CDR2 SYGVNS. The CDR3 region has the DNA TGTGCCAGCAGTGGAACCGAAGGGACAGTCAATCAGCCCCAGCATTTT. It yields the protein CASSGTEGTVNQPQHF.

This chain links TRBV19 with TRBJ2-7; D gene uncertain. CDR3 length equals 14 residues. The germline V gene encodes CDR1 LNHDA and CDR2 SQIVND (reference sequence). V lost 2 bases and J lost 4, with 12 bases in between. The chain's CDR3 is CASSIRPWAYEQYF. CDR3 nucleotide sequence: TGTGCCAGTAGTATACGGCCCTGGGCATACGAGCAGTACTTC. Full variable domain (remainder filled in from reference TRBV19 and TRBJ2-7): DGGITQSPKYLFRKEGQNVTLSCEQNLNHDAMYWYRQDPGQGLRLIYYSQIVNDFQKGDIAEGYSVSREKKESFPLTVTSAQKNPTAFYLCASSIRPWAYEQYFGPGTRLTVT.

In this sample, this clone turned up once. The chain recombines TRBV6-1 with TRBJ1-3, with D possibly TRBD1 on 5 matching bases. V dropped 2 bases and J dropped 2 bases, with 10 bases sitting between them. From germline, CDR1 is MNHNS and CDR2 SASEGT. The CDR3 is made up of 15 amino acids. DNA of the CDR3: TGTGCCAGCAGTGAATGGTCAGGGCCTGGAAACACCATATATTTT. This sequence encodes CASSEWSGPGNTIYF.

The CDR3 is CSVGPQTGASYEQYF. The CDR3 DNA sequence: TGCAGCGTTGGCCCTCAGACAGGGGCATCCTACGAGCAGTACTTC. The chain recombines TRBV29-1 with TRBJ2-7; 8 bases fit TRBD1. V was pared by 4 bases and J by 1 base, with 9 bases of the junction left unmatched. This CDR3 region has 15 residues. The germline gives CDR1 SQVTM, CDR2 ANQGSEA.

This clone occurred a few times. The chain links TRBV2 to TRBJ2-1; D call uncertain. V was cut by 1 base and J by 3 bases, with 10 bases left in between. Germline V lookup: CDR1 SNHLY, CDR2 FYNNEI. The CDR3 is 15 residues long. Here the CDR3 reads CASSEEAGRYNEQFF. For the CDR3, the DNA is TGTGCCAGCAGTGAAGAGGCAGGCCGCTACAATGAGCAGTTCTTC. The full variable domain, in which reference TRBV2 and TRBJ2-1 provide the parts outside the CDR3, is EPEVTQTPSHQVTQMGQEVILRCVPISNHLYFYWYRQILGQKVEFLVSFYNNEISEKSEIFDDQFSVERPDGSNFTLKIRSTKLEDSAMYFCASSEEAGRYNEQFFGPGTRLTVL.

The gene calls are TRBV10-3 and TRBJ1-5; TRBD1 matches at 10 bases. V lost 4 bases to trimming and J lost 7 bases; unmatched junction nucleotides: 4. The CDR3 loop spans 14 amino acids. Per germline, CDR1 ENHRY and CDR2 SYGVKD. CDR3 region: CAISGDRGAQPQHF. In nucleotides, the CDR3 is TGTGCCATCAGTGGGGACAGGGGAGCCCAGCCCCAGCATTTT.

The genes are TRBV28 and TRBJ1-2, with D unclear. The germline V gene encodes CDR1 MDHEN and CDR2 SYDVKM. Trimming cost V 6 bases and J 5 bases, with 10 bases left between them. The CDR3 spans 12 residues. Here the CDR3 DNA reads TGTGCCAGCAGAAAGACTGATTATGGCTACACCTTC. It translates to CASRKTDYGYTF.

This clone was counted once. This sequence joins TRBV7-8 and TRBJ1-2; maybe TRBD1 (6 bases). V was trimmed by 5 bases and J by 2 bases, leaving 12 bases between them. The CDR3 length is 14 residues. Germline CDR1 reads SGHVS; CDR2 reads FQNEAQ. The CDR3 coding sequence is TGTGCCAGCAGCCCACAGGGTAGGAACTATGGCTACACCTTC. Its translation is CASSPQGRNYGYTF.

CDR3 residues: CASRGKQGSIYGYTF. CDR3 coding DNA: TGTGCCAGCAGAGGGAAACAGGGGTCGATCTATGGCTACACCTTC. The V gene is TRBV6-1, the J gene TRBJ1-2; 7 nucleotides match TRBD1. Germline V CDR1 and CDR2: MNHNS, SASEGT. The CDR3 sequence is 15 residues long. V gave up 6 bases and J gave up 4 bases; unmatched junction bases: 11.

In regard to this clone: Other DNA sequences in the sample encode the same CDR3. V and J are TRBV2 and TRBJ1-6, with D unresolved. CDR1 and CDR2 from the germline V gene are SNHLY and FYNNEI. V lost 7 bases to trimming and J lost 0 bases, with 10 bases between them. This CDR3 comprises 15 residues. The CDR3 nucleotides read TGTGCCAGCACGCCAGAACGCTCCTATAATTCACCCCTCCACTTT. This translates into CASTPERSYNSPLHF.

This sequence joins TRBV6-5 and TRBJ1-2; the D gene is possibly TRBD1 (6 bases). This CDR3 spans 12 amino acids. Trimming cost V 10 bases and J 0 bases, with 9 bases left between them. Germline CDR1 reads MNHEY; CDR2 reads SVGAGI. The CDR3 loop is CAIGQPNYGYTF. CDR3 nucleotide sequence: TGTGCCATCGGACAGCCTAACTATGGCTACACCTTC.

This clone was seen just once. The rearrangement uses TRBV19 and TRBJ1-5, with 7 bases aligning to TRBD1. J was trimmed by 4 bases and V by 5 bases; bases with no gene match: 8. Per the germline V gene, CDR1 is LNHDA and CDR2 is SQIVND (reference sequence). This CDR3 comprises 15 residues. The CDR3 DNA follows: TGTGCCAGTAGTTCGGACAGGACCCCTAATCAGCCCCAGCATTTT. Translated, it gives CASSSDRTPNQPQHF.

This clone was counted a few times. This chain connects TRBV6-5 to TRBJ2-2; 8 bases fit TRBD1. This CDR3 contains 14 residues. V lost 5 bases and J lost 3; bases outside the gene matches: 2. Per the germline V gene, CDR1 is MNHEY and CDR2 is SVGAGI. CDR3 residues: CASSGGQDTGELFF. The DNA for the CDR3 is TGTGCCAGCAGTGGGGGACAGGACACCGGGGAGCTGTTTTTT.

The chain combines TRBV7-2 with TRBJ2-7; the D is unclear. The CDR3 has 13 residues. Looked up from germline, CDR1 is SGHTA and CDR2 is FQGNSA. Trimming removed 5 bases at V and 4 bases at J, with 12 bases between. The CDR3 region has the DNA TGTGCCAGCAGCGGTCGTATCGGGTACGAGCAGTACTTC. Translation gives CASSGRIGYEQYF.

The J gene is TRBJ1-4, the V gene TRBV5-6; weak D call: TRBD1 (6 bases). Germline lookup yields CDR1 SGHDT and CDR2 YYEEEE. CDR3 length: 16 amino acids. Trimming took off 5 bases at V and 7 bases at J, with 21 bases between the two ends. The CDR3 sequence: CASSSGGGARGEKLFF. The CDR3 bases are TGTGCCAGCAGTTCCGGCGGGGGGGCGCGGGGTGAAAAACTGTTTTTT. Supplemented by reference TRBV5-6 and TRBJ1-4, the full variable domain reads DAGVTQSPTHLIKTRGQQVTLRCSPKSGHDTVSWYQQALGQGPQFIFQYYEEEERQRGNFPDRFSGHQFPNYSSELNVNALLLGDSALYLCASSSGGGARGEKLFFGSGTQLSVL.

This chain links TRBV9 with TRBJ2-3; possible D gene TRBD2, 6 bases. The CDR3 is 14 amino acids. The V gene lost 2 bases and the J gene lost 1 base, with 8 bases spanning the gap. In germline, CDR1 is SGDLS, CDR2 YYNGEE. The CDR3 protein is CASSVSGRTDTQYF. The CDR3 DNA sequence: TGTGCCAGCAGCGTTAGCGGCCGCACAGATACGCAGTATTTT.

V usage is TRBV6-1 and J usage is TRBJ1-6, with 9 nucleotides matching TRBD1. This CDR3 is built from 13 residues. The junction had 3 bases not matched to a gene; V was cut back by 8 bases and J by 7 bases. CDR1 is MNHNS, CDR2 SASEGT, per germline. The CDR3 region has the DNA TGTGCCAGCCGGGACAGGGCAAATTCACCCCTCCACTTT. Its translation: CASRDRANSPLHF.

The J gene is TRBJ1-3, the V gene TRBV19; D is unclear. CDR1 and CDR2 (germline): LNHDA, SQIVND (reference sequence). The CDR3 sequence is 13 residues long. V shed 7 bases and J shed 0 bases, with 7 bases lying between them. The CDR3 DNA is TGTGCCAGTATTTGGAGCTCTGGAAACACCATATATTTT. This encodes CASIWSSGNTIYF.

This clone was counted at least ten times. V gene TRBV6-6 combines with J gene TRBJ1-2; the match to TRBD1 covers 7 bases. Per germline, CDR1 MNHNY and CDR2 SVGAGI (reference sequence). The J segment lost 8 bases and the V segment lost 5 bases, leaving 11 bases of the junction unmatched. The CDR3 runs to 14 residues. Here the CDR3 DNA reads TGTGCCAGCAGTCAGATGACAGGGACCAGCGGCTACACCTTC. Its translation is CASSQMTGTSGYTF.

The V gene is TRBV27, the J gene TRBJ1-3; D gene uncertain. The germline gives CDR1 MNHEY, CDR2 SMNVEV (reference sequence). V was pared by 4 bases and J by 2 bases, with 3 bases between. The CDR3 runs to 12 residues. CDR3 DNA sequence: TGTGCCAGCAGTTCTCCTGGAAACACCATATATTTT. It codes for CASSSPGNTIYF.